The table lists the clone carrying this TCR beta chain with a count of one. The entry originates in a study of T cell responses to AZD1222 COVID-19 vaccine. Repertoires were generated with immunoSEQ multiplex PCR, while TCRdb's copy carries only in-frame clones and drops some. The sample lists about 120,000 clones; approximately 88% were seen once. Germline CDR1 is SGHNT and CDR2 is YENEEA. V lost 3 bases, J lost 0 bases, and 6 bases lay in between. The CDR3 has 14 residues. The TCR was taken from an adult in good health. The chain is built from TRBV11-3 and TRBJ2-1; tentatively, D is TRBD2 (5 bases). The material was peripheral blood, obtained on day 0 of AZD1222 vaccination. In nucleotides, the CDR3 is TGTGCCAGCAGCTTGGGGAGCTCCTACAATGAGCAGTTCTTC. Translation: CASSLGSSYNEQFF.